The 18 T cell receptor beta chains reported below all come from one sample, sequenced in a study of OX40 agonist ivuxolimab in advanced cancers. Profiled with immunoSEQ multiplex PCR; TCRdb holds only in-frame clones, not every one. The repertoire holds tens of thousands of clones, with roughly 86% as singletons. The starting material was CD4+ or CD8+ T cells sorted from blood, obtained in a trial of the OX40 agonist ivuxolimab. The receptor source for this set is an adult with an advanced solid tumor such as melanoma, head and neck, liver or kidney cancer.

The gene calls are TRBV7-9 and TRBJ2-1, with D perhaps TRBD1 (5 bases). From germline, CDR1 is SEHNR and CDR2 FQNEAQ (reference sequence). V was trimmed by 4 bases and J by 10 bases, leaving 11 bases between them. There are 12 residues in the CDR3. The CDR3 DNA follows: TGTGCCAGCAGCTCAGGGATAAAGGAGCAGTTCTTC. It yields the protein CASSSGIKEQFF. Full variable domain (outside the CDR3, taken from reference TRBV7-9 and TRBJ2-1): DTGVSQNPRHKITKRGQNVTFRCDPISEHNRLYWYRQTLGQGPEFLTYFQNEAQLEKSRLLSDRFSAERPKGSFSTLEIQRTEQGDSAMYLCASSSGIKEQFFGPGTRLTVL.

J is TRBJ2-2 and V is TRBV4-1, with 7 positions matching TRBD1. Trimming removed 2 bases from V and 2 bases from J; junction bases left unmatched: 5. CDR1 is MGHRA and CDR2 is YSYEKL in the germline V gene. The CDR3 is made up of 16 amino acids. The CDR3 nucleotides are TGCGCCAGCAGCCAACCCGGGGACAGCAACACCGGGGAGCTGTTTTTT. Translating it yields CASSQPGDSNTGELFF.

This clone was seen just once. DNA for the CDR3: TGTGCCAGCAGTCCACACCACAGAGGGGAAAAACTGTTTTTT. It translates to CASSPHHRGEKLFF. The rearrangement joins TRBV6-5 to TRBJ1-4; D call uncertain. This CDR3 has 14 amino acids. Germline CDR1 is MNHEY and CDR2 is SVGAGI. V shed 5 bases and J shed 8 bases, with 15 bases lying between them.

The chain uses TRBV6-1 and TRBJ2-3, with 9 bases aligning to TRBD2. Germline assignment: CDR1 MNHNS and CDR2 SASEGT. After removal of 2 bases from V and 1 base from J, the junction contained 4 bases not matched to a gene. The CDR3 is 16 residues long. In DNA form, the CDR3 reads TGTGCCAGCAGTGAATGGGCGGGAGGGGGCACAGATACGCAGTATTTT. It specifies CASSEWAGGGTDTQYF.

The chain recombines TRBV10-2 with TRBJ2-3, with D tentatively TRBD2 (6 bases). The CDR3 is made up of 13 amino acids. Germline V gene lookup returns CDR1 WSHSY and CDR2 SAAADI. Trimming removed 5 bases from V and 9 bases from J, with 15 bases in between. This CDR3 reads CASSPSGYTTQYF. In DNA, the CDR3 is TGCGCCAGCAGTCCAAGCGGGTACACAACGCAGTATTTT.

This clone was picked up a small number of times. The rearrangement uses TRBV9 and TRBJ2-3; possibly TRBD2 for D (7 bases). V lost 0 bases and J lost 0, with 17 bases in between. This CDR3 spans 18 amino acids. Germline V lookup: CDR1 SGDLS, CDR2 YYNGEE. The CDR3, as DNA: TGTGCCAGCAGCGTAGGAGAGTGGCGGGGGCTTAGCACAGATACGCAGTATTTT. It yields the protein CASSVGEWRGLSTDTQYF. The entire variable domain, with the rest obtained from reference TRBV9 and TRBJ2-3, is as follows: DSGVTQTPKHLITATGQRVTLRCSPRSGDLSVYWYQQSLDQGLQFLIQYYNGEERAKGNILERFSAQQFPDLHSELNLSSLELGDSALYFCASSVGEWRGLSTDTQYFGPGTRLTVL.

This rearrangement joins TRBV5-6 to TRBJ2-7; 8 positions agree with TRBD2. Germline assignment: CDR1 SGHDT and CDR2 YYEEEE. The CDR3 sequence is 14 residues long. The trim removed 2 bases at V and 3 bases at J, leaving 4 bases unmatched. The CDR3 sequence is CASSLAGAYYEQYF. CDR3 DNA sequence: TGTGCCAGCAGCTTAGCGGGAGCATACTACGAGCAGTACTTC.

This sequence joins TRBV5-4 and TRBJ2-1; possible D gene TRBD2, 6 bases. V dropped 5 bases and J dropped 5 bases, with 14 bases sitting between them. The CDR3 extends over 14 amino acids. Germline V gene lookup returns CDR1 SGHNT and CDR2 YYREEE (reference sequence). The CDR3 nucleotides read TGTGCCAGCAGAGTAAGCGCGGGGAACAATGAGCAGTTCTTC. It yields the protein CASRVSAGNNEQFF. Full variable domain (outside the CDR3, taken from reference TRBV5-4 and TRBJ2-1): ETGVTQSPTHLIKTRGQQVTLRCSSQSGHNTVSWYQQALGQGPQFIFQYYREEENGRGNFPPRFSGLQFPNYSSELNVNALELDDSALYLCASRVSAGNNEQFFGPGTRLTVL.

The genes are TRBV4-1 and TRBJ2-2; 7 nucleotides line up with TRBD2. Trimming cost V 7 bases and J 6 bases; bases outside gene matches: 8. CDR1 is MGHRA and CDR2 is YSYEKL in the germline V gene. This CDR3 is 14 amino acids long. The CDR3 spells CASTLGEGSGELFF. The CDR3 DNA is TGCGCCAGCACTCTAGGGGAGGGATCCGGGGAGCTGTTTTTT.

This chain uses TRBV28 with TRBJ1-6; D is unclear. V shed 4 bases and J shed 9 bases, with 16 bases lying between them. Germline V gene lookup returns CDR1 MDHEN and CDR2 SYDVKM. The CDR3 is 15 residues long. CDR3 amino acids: CASSYREGRVSPLHF. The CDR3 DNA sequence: TGTGCCAGCAGTTATCGCGAGGGTAGAGTTTCACCCCTCCACTTT.

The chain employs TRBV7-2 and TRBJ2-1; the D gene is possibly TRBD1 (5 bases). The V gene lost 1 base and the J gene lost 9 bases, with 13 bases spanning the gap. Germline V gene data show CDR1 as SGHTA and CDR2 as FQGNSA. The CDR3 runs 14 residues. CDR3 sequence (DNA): TGTGCCAGCAGCTTAGATATGCAGGGAATTGAGCAGTTCTTC. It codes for CASSLDMQGIEQFF.

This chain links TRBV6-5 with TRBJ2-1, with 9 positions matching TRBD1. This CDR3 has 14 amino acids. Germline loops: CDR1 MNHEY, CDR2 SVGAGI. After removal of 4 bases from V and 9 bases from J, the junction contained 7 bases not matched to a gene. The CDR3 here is CASSWDRDSGEQFF. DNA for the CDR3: TGTGCCAGCAGTTGGGACAGGGATAGCGGTGAGCAGTTCTTC.

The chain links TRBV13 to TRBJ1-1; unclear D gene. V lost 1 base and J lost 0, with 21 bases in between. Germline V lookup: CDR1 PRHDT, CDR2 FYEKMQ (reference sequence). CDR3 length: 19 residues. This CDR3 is CASSLAVFSLGSMNTEAFF. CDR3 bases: TGTGCCAGCAGCTTAGCGGTGTTCTCCCTCGGATCTATGAACACTGAAGCTTTCTTT.

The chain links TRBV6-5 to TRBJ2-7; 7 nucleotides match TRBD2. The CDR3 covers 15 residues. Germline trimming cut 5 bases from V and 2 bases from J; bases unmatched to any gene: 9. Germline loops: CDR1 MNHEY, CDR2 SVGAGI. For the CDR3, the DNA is TGTGCCAGCAGTCCCGATCCGAGCGGGACCTACGAGCAGTACTTC. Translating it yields CASSPDPSGTYEQYF.

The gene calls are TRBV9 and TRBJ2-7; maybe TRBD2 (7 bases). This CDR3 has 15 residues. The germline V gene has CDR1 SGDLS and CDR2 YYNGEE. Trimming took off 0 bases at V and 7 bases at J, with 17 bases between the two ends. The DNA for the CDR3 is TGTGCCAGCAGCGTAGAAGGAGGGGGAGCGGGAGAGCAGTACTTC. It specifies CASSVEGGGAGEQYF.

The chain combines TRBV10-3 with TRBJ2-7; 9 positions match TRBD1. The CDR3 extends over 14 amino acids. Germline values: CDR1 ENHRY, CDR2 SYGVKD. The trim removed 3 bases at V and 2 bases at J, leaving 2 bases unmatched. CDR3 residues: CAISDWDRAYEQYF. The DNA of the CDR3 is TGTGCCATCAGTGACTGGGACAGGGCCTACGAGCAGTACTTC.

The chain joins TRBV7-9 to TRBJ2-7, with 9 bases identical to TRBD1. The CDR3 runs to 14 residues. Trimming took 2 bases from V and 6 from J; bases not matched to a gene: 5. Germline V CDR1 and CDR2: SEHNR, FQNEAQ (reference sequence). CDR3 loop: CASSLTDRGSEQYF. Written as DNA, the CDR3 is TGTGCCAGCAGCTTAACGGACAGGGGATCCGAGCAGTACTTC. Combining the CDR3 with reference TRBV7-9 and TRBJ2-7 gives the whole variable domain DTGVSQNPRHKITKRGQNVTFRCDPISEHNRLYWYRQTLGQGPEFLTYFQNEAQLEKSRLLSDRFSAERPKGSFSTLEIQRTEQGDSAMYLCASSLTDRGSEQYFGPGTRLTVT.

In nucleotides, the CDR3 is TGTGCCATCAGTGAGTCCTCGGGCAGCATCTATGGCTACACCTTC. As protein: CAISESSGSIYGYTF. The rearrangement joins TRBV10-3 to TRBJ1-2; no firm D call. V was cut by 0 bases and J by 4 bases, with 12 bases left in between. Germline V gene lookup returns CDR1 ENHRY and CDR2 SYGVKD. The CDR3 sequence is 15 residues long.